This is a list of T cell receptor beta chains from one sample in a study of shared T cell receptors in the human thymus. The data were produced by immunoSEQ multiplex PCR, yet TCRdb's version contains in-frame clones alone and is incomplete. The data contain over 650,000 clones, about 89% of them singletons. These data were also filed under a second study, of human thymus T cells.

The sample consisted of thymocytes. These receptors all stem from a boy under two years old with a congenital heart defect. Both conserved end residues are part of each CDR3. The D gene is left open where the match is weak. Not all rows give a size; the values are once, few, many and, for expanded clones, a class.

TRBV27	TRBD2	TRBJ2-7	-	CASSSGLASYEQYF	TGTGCCAGCAGTAGCGGACTAGCGTCCTACGAGCAGTACTTC
TRBV19	TRBD2	TRBJ2-7	-	CASSMRSDGGRIYEQYF	TGTGCCAGTAGTATGCGTTCGGATGGCGGGAGGATTTACGAGCAGTACTTC
TRBV9	-	TRBJ1-2	-	CASSGLAYGYTF	TGTGCCAGCAGCGGCCTCGCGTACGGCTACACCTTC
TRBV11-3	TRBD1	TRBJ2-2	-	CASRDRAGELFF	TGTGCCAGCAGAGACAGGGCCGGGGAGCTGTTTTTT
TRBV28	TRBD1	TRBJ2-5	-	CASSLLDRGQEETQYF	TGTGCCAGCAGTTTATTAGACAGGGGGCAGGAGGAGACCCAGTACTTC
TRBV14	-	TRBJ1-1	once	CASSSKEGRGTEAFF	TGTGCCAGCAGCTCCAAGGAAGGTAGGGGGACTGAAGCTTTCTTT
TRBV15	TRBD1	TRBJ1-1	-	CATSRAGGQGALGNTEAFF	TGTGCCACCAGCAGAGCGGGAGGACAGGGGGCGTTAGGGAACACTGAAGCTTTCTTT
TRBV28	TRBD1	TRBJ1-3	once	CASTGGAKGNTIYF	TGTGCCAGCACAGGGGGCGCGAAAGGAAACACCATATATTTT
TRBV5-5	-	TRBJ2-5	-	CASSTCPSRTQYF	TGTGCCAGCAGCACCTGCCCCAGTCGTACCCAGTACTTC
TRBV14	TRBD1	TRBJ1-2	-	CASSLETPKGQGLRGYTF	TGTGCCAGCAGCCTCGAGACCCCCAAGGGACAGGGCCTAAGGGGCTACACCTTC
TRBV7-9	TRBD1	TRBJ1-5	-	CASSLTGVSQPQHF	TGTGCCAGCAGCTTAACAGGGGTTAGTCAGCCCCAGCATTTT
TRBV7-4	TRBD1	TRBJ1-1	-	CASSLRGTGGRAFF	TGTGCCAGCAGCTTAAGGGGGACAGGCGGTAGAGCTTTCTTT
TRBV4-2	-	TRBJ1-2	-	CASSLGDLANYGYTF	TGTGCCAGCAGCCTAGGGGATCTCGCTAACTATGGCTACACCTTC
TRBV4-1	-	TRBJ1-5	-	CASSQGGQRYSNQPQHF	TGCGCCAGCAGCCAAGGCGGACAGCGGTATAGCAATCAGCCCCAGCATTTT
TRBV30	TRBD1	TRBJ1-2	few	CAWSILSDRGDGYTF	TGTGCCTGGAGTATACTCTCAGACAGGGGGGATGGCTACACCTTC
TRBV5-1	-	TRBJ2-7	-	CASSLGGENDFQVYEQYF	TGCGCCAGCAGCTTGGGGGGCGAAAATGACTTCCAGGTGTACGAGCAGTACTTC
TRBV30	TRBD1	TRBJ1-3	once	CAWSGTGVRNTIYF	TGTGCCTGGAGCGGGACAGGGGTCCGTAACACCATATATTTT
TRBV19	-	TRBJ1-5	-	CASSIMGRGNQLQHF	TGTGCCAGTAGTATAATGGGAAGGGGCAATCAGCTCCAGCATTTT
TRBV5-6	TRBD2	TRBJ2-5	few	CASSSLASGGGETQYF	TGTGCCAGCAGCTCCCTTGCTAGCGGGGGGGGAGAGACCCAGTACTTC
TRBV15	TRBD2	TRBJ2-7	-	CATSRRWREGQSYEQYF	TGTGCCACCAGCAGGAGGTGGCGGGAGGGCCAGAGCTACGAGCAGTACTTC
TRBV7-6	TRBD2	TRBJ2-1	-	CASSLVRRETGEQFF	TGTGCCAGCAGCTTAGTCAGGCGGGAGACGGGTGAGCAGTTCTTC
TRBV4-3	-	TRBJ1-5	-	CASSQDRGGQPQHF	TGCGCCAGCAGCCAAGATCGAGGAGGTCAGCCCCAGCATTTT
TRBV6-5	TRBD1	TRBJ1-4	-	CASRKTGEDEKLFF	TGTGCCAGCAGAAAGACAGGGGAGGATGAAAAACTGTTTTTT
TRBV30	TRBD2	TRBJ2-1	-	CAWSIAGGYNEQFF	TGTGCCTGGAGCATAGCGGGGGGCTACAATGAGCAGTTCTTC
TRBV20-1	-	TRBJ2-3	-	CSTTGDTQYF	TGCAGTACGACCGGGGATACGCAGTATTTT
TRBV10-1	TRBD1	TRBJ2-2	-	CASSDLGTGVGGELFF	TGCGCCAGCAGTGACCTTGGGACAGGGGTAGGCGGGGAGCTGTTTTTT
TRBV6-1	TRBD1	TRBJ1-4	-	CASSEGNARGTEKATNEKLFF	TGTGCCAGCAGTGAAGGAAACGCACGAGGGACAGAGAAAGCAACTAATGAAAAACTGTTTTTT
TRBV9	-	TRBJ2-1	-	CASSVGGVGMRSDNEQFF	TGTGCCAGCAGCGTGGGGGGAGTAGGTATGAGAAGTGACAATGAGCAGTTCTTC
TRBV10-3	TRBD1	TRBJ2-7	-	CAIKETGLYEQYF	TGTGCCATCAAGGAGACAGGGCTCTACGAGCAGTACTTC
TRBV6-6	TRBD1	TRBJ2-1	few	CASSPWTGGLYNEQFF	TGTGCCAGCAGTCCATGGACAGGGGGGCTCTACAATGAGCAGTTCTTC
TRBV6-1	TRBD2	TRBJ2-7	once	CASSLRTSGTYEQYF	TGTGCCAGCAGCCTCAGGACTAGCGGGACCTACGAGCAGTACTTC
TRBV15	-	TRBJ2-7	once	CATSSGHWLIYEQYF	TGTGCCACCAGCAGCGGACACTGGCTTATCTACGAGCAGTACTTC